This T cell receptor beta chain was observed in a study of PD-L1 blockade in urothelial cancer. Whole-study context: Counts from blood samples showed a median of 141,255 T cells.

The diagnosis in patients was locally advanced or metastatic urothelial carcinoma. In each PCR, synthetic TCR analog templates were spiked in. The repertoire was sequenced with immunoSEQ multiplex PCR; TCRdb's copy has only in-frame clones and lacks some. The sample lists more than 30,000 clones; 87% were seen once. CDR3 length: 13 residues. CDR1 and CDR2 from the germline V gene are SGHTA and FQGTGA. Trimming took off 4 bases at V and 1 base at J, with 7 bases between the two ends. The source is a middle-aged man with urothelial cancer. Here the sequenced sample was PBMCs, taken around atezolizumab (anti-PD-L1) treatment. V is TRBV7-3 and J is TRBJ2-5, with D possibly being TRBD2 (6 bases). Here the CDR3 DNA reads TGTGCCAGCAGCTCCGGGAGCCAAGAGACCCAGTACTTC. Translation: CASSSGSQETQYF.